These T cell receptor beta chains were read from a single sample in a study of CD8 T cells in ankylosing spondylitis. From the 5' RACE reads, TCRdb called clonotypes with MiXCR, one entry per CDR3 protein. The table has more than 500,000 distinct CDR3 sequences, approximately 5% seen once. The specimen sequenced was blood, either unsorted or a sorted T cell fraction (not recorded which). These receptor sequences come from a male donor with ankylosing spondylitis. The CDR3 runs from the conserved cysteine through the conserved F or W. A D gene is named only where the DNA matches it firmly. Clone sizes are shown as once, few, many or a size class.

d_call: TRBD2
v_call: TRBV29-1
j_call: TRBJ2-7
clone_size: many
cdr3_aa: CSVAKRTSRKHEQYF
cdr3_nt: TGCAGCGTTGCAAAGAGGACTAGTAGGAAGCACGAGCAGTACTTC

d_call: NA
v_call: TRBV27
j_call: TRBJ1-2
clone_size: many
cdr3_aa: CASKRDGAYGYTF
cdr3_nt: TGTGCCAGCAAGCGGGACGGGGCCTATGGCTACACCTTC

d_call: NA
v_call: TRBV24-1
j_call: TRBJ1-1
clone_size: many
cdr3_aa: CATSDPAGGKTEAFF
cdr3_nt: TGTGCCACCAGTGATCCGGCTGGAGGGAAGACTGAAGCTTTCTTT

d_call: NA
v_call: TRBV5-1
j_call: TRBJ2-7
clone_size: few
cdr3_aa: CASSLDPTGSTSYEQYF
cdr3_nt: TGCGCCAGCAGCTTGGACCCAACAGGCTCGACTTCCTACGAGCAGTACTTC

d_call: NA
v_call: TRBV20-1
j_call: TRBJ1-1
clone_size: many
cdr3_aa: CSARGSGFAEAFF
cdr3_nt: TGCAGTGCTAGAGGGTCCGGGTTCGCTGAAGCTTTCTTT

d_call: NA
v_call: TRBV29-1
j_call: TRBJ1-1
clone_size: many
cdr3_aa: CSVAVYREISEAFF
cdr3_nt: TGCAGCGTTGCAGTCTACAGGGAAATATCTGAAGCTTTCTTT

d_call: TRBD1
v_call: TRBV20-1
j_call: TRBJ1-2
clone_size: many
cdr3_aa: CSHNRGPASGYTF
cdr3_nt: TGCAGCCACAACAGGGGGCCTGCTTCAGGCTACACCTTC

d_call: NA
v_call: TRBV25-1
j_call: TRBJ2-5
clone_size: many
cdr3_aa: CASGGSDGGDLETQYF
cdr3_nt: TGTGCCAGCGGGGGTTCCGACGGGGGAGATCTGGAGACCCAGTACTTC

d_call: TRBD1
v_call: TRBV20-1
j_call: TRBJ1-3
clone_size: many
cdr3_aa: CSASRTGGTGNTIYF
cdr3_nt: TGCAGTGCTAGCCGAACAGGGGGTACAGGAAACACCATATATTTT

d_call: NA
v_call: TRBV5-1
j_call: TRBJ2-2
clone_size: many
cdr3_aa: CASSFSVGTGELFF
cdr3_nt: TGCGCCAGCAGCTTCAGCGTGGGGACCGGGGAGCTGTTTTTT